These T cell receptor beta chains were read from a single sample in a study of control samples from healthy donors and cancer patients. The assay was immunoSEQ multiplex PCR, and TCRdb's table has in-frame clones only and misses some. The repertoire holds 95,000 to 150,000 clones, approximately 87% seen once, with 2.9% in the top ten. The sample taken for sequencing was blood. The source of these receptors is a man between 60 and 70 years old in good health. Both conserved end residues are part of each CDR3. A D gene is named only where the DNA matches it firmly. Some rows mark clone size as missing; the rest say once, few, many or name a class of expanded clone.

15 | TRBJ1-5 | TRBV28 | TRBD1 | - | CASSLSGQRYQPQHF | TGTGCCAGCAGTTTATCGGGACAGAGATATCAGCCCCAGCATTTT
15 | TRBJ1-2 | TRBV6-5 | - | - | CASAKDPGNSYGYTF | TGTGCCAGCGCTAAGGATCCAGGGAATTCATATGGCTACACCTTC
19 | TRBJ1-2 | TRBV6-1 | TRBD1 | - | CASSEGTGGLIGDRGGYTF | TGTGCCAGCAGTGAAGGGACAGGGGGCCTAATAGGGGATAGAGGTGGCTACACCTTC
12 | TRBJ1-2 | TRBV6-5 | - | - | CASSYGGEGYTF | TGTGCCAGCAGTTACGGAGGGGAAGGCTACACCTTC
15 | TRBJ2-2 | TRBV5-1 | - | - | CASSLGGASAGELFF | TGCGCCAGCAGCTTAGGCGGGGCGTCCGCCGGGGAGCTGTTTTTT
13 | TRBJ2-7 | TRBV7-9 | - | once | CASSLFDTYEQYF | TGTGCCAGCAGCTTATTTGACACCTACGAGCAGTACTTC
15 | TRBJ1-6 | TRBV5-1 | - | once | CASSLEGGYNSPLHF | TGCGCCAGCAGCTTGGAAGGGGGTTATAATTCACCCCTCCACTTT
14 | TRBJ1-5 | TRBV6-4 | - | - | CASSSTGTTQPQHF | TGTGCCAGCAGTTCCACGGGGACTACTCAGCCCCAGCATTTT
17 | TRBJ2-5 | TRBV9 | TRBD1 | - | CASSVGVGTGGQETQYF | TGTGCCAGCAGCGTAGGTGTTGGGACAGGGGGCCAAGAGACCCAGTACTTC
15 | TRBJ1-5 | TRBV19 | - | - | CASRGPRDSNQPQHF | TGTGCCAGTAGGGGGCCTCGGGATAGCAATCAGCCCCAGCATTTT
13 | TRBJ1-6 | TRBV7-2 | - | - | CASSLVGGASLHF | TGTGCCAGCAGCTTAGTCGGCGGGGCCTCCCTCCACTTT
14 | TRBJ1-5 | TRBV7-8 | - | - | CASSLAQANQPQHF | TGTGCCAGCAGCTTAGCACAAGCCAATCAGCCCCAGCATTTT
11 | TRBJ2-7 | TRBV3-1/TRBV3-2 | - | - | CASGSIDEQYF | TGTGCCAGCGGGTCTATCGACGAGCAGTACTTC
15 | TRBJ1-1 | TRBV28 | - | once | CASSLSLNLNTEAFF | TGTGCCAGCAGTTTATCGCTGAACTTGAACACTGAAGCTTTCTTT
13 | TRBJ2-1 | TRBV7-3 | - | - | CASSPSVDNEQFF | TGTGCCAGCAGCCCCTCTGTGGACAATGAGCAGTTCTTC
16 | TRBJ1-4 | TRBV4-2 | - | once | CASTPQEGGTNEKLFF | TGTGCCAGCACCCCACAGGAGGGGGGAACTAATGAAAAACTGTTTTTT
14 | TRBJ1-1 | TRBV2 | TRBD1 | once | CASSADRGRPEAFF | TGTGCCAGCAGTGCAGACAGGGGGCGGCCTGAAGCTTTCTTT